This TCR beta chain was found in a study of cytomegalovirus exposure and HLA in healthy donors. General study findings and limits: Cytomegalovirus association was assigned to more than 150 TCR beta chains. Within a later analysis, the majority of CMV-associated TCR beta chains appeared HLA-restricted. About 87% or about 30% of the time was how often most TCR beta V segments were productive, according to an earlier analysis. CMV serostatus stood as the only immune exposure information on hand.

Concerning this clone: Its specificity is not known.

Primers for the PCR totalled 60 Vbeta and 13 Jbeta. TCRdb keeps only in-frame clones here, not all; method: immunoSEQ multiplex PCR. The sample holds approximately 100,000 clones; about 75% are singletons and the top ten take about 5.3%. The origin of this receptor is a man aged 55-75 years in good health and CMV-seropositive. Source material: PBMCs.

The CDR3 coding sequence is TGCGCCACTCGGGCCGGTAGGGGAAATTCACCCCTCCACTTT. It specifies CATRAGRGNSPLHF. The V and J genes are TRBV10-2 and TRBJ1-6, with D perhaps TRBD1 (5 bases). Germline-derived CDR1 and CDR2 are WSHSY and SAAADI. Between the trimmed V and J ends, which lost 10 bases and 7 bases, there was a span of 17 bases. The CDR3 runs 14 residues.